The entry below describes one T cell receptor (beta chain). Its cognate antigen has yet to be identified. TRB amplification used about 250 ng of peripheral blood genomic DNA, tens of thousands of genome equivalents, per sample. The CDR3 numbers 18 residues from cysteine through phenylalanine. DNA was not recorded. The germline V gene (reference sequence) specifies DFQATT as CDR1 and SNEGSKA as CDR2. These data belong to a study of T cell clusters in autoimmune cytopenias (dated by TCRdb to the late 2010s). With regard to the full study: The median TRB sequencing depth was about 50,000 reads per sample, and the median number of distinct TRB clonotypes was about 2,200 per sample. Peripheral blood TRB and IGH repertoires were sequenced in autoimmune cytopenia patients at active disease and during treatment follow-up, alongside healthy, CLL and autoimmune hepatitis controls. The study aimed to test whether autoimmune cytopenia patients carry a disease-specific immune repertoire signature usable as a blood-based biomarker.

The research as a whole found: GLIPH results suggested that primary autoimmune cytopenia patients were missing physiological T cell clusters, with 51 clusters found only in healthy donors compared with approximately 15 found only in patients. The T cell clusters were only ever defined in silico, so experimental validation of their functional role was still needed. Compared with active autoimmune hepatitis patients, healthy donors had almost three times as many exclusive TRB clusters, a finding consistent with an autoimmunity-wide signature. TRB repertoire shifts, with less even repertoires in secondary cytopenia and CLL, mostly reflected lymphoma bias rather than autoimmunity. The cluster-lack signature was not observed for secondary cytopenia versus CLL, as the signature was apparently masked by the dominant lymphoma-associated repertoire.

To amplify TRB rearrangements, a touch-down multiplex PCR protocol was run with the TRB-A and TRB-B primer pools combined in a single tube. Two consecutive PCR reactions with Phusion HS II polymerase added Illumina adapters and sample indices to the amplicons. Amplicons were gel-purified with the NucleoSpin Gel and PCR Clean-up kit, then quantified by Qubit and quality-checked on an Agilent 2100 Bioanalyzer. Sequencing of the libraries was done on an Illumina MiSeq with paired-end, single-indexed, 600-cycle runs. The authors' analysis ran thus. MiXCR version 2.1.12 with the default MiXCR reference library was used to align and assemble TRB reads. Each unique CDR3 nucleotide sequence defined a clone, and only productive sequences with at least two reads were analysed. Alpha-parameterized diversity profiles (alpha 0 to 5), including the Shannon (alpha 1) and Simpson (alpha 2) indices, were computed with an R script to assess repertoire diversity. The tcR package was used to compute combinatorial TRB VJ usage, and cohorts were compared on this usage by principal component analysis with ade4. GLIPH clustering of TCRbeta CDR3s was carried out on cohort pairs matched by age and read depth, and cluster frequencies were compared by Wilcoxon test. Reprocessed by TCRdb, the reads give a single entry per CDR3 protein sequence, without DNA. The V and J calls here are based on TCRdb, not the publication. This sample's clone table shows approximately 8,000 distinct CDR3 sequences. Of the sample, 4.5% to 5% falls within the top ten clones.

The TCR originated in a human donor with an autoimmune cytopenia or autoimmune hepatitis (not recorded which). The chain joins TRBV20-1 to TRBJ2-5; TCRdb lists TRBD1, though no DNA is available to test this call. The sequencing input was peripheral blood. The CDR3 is CSARGLISETGAQETQYF.